Following are 19 T cell receptor beta chains from one sample sequenced in a study of blood T cell repertoires in COVID-19. The data were produced by immunoSEQ multiplex PCR, yet TCRdb's version contains in-frame clones alone and is incomplete. The sample yields 150,000 to 200,000 clones, roughly 79% seen once. Source material: peripheral blood. All receptors derive from a man between 60 and 75 years old with active or convalescent COVID-19.

A single count supports this clone. The chain uses TRBV10-3 and TRBJ1-1; a weak D match, TRBD1 (6 bases). Germline CDR1 is ENHRY and CDR2 is SYGVKD. The CDR3 loop spans 15 amino acids. With 4 bases removed from V and 3 bases from J, the gap between germline ends came to 15 bases. The CDR3 nucleotides are TGTGCCATCAGTGCCCGACAGGCGACGGACACTGAAGCTTTCTTT. It yields the protein CAISARQATDTEAFF.

This chain uses TRBV9 with TRBJ2-7; D ambiguous. V was shortened by 0 bases and J by 3 bases, with 13 bases between the two germline ends. The length of the CDR3 is 15 residues. CDR1 SGDLS and CDR2 YYNGEE come from the germline V gene. The CDR3 reads CASSVEASAYYEQYF. CDR3 DNA: TGTGCCAGCAGCGTAGAAGCGAGCGCGTACTACGAGCAGTACTTC.

As concerns this clone: Distinct nucleotide sequences in the sample also encode this CDR3. The chain combines TRBV28 with TRBJ2-7; D call uncertain. CDR1 is MDHEN, CDR2 SYDVKM, per germline. Trimming stripped 5 bases from V and 3 bases from J, with 8 bases between. The length of the CDR3 is 12 residues. The CDR3: CASSPPGYEQYF. Written as DNA, the CDR3 is TGTGCCAGCAGTCCCCCCGGCTACGAGCAGTACTTC.

In DNA, the CDR3 is TGTGCCAGCAGATCAGGGAATCAGCCCCAGCATTTT. Its translation: CASRSGNQPQHF. V usage is TRBV6-5 and J usage is TRBJ1-5, with a tentative D call TRBD1 (5 bases). The CDR3 runs to 12 residues. The V gene lost 6 bases and the J gene lost 4 bases, with 7 bases spanning the gap. CDR1 and CDR2 from the germline V gene are MNHEY and SVGAGI.

V gene TRBV29-1 combines with J gene TRBJ1-2; a possible D gene is TRBD1 (6 bases). With 1 base removed from V and 3 bases from J, the gap between germline ends came to 12 bases. CDR1 is SQVTM, CDR2 ANQGSEA, per germline. There are 14 residues in the CDR3. The CDR3 spells CSVEVWAGDYGYTF. The CDR3 nucleotides read TGCAGCGTTGAAGTCTGGGCAGGGGACTATGGCTACACCTTC.

The genes are TRBV19 and TRBJ1-5; the D gene is possibly TRBD1 (6 bases). Trimming removed 6 bases from V and 6 bases from J, with 21 bases in between. CDR3 length: 16 residues. Looked up from germline, CDR1 is LNHDA and CDR2 is SQIVND (reference sequence). The CDR3: CASRKSRDKASQPQHF. CDR3 in DNA: TGTGCCAGTAGAAAGAGCCGGGACAAGGCTTCTCAGCCCCAGCATTTT.

V usage is TRBV4-3 and J usage is TRBJ2-1; the D is unclear. The V end was cut by 0 bases, the J end by 10 bases, with 10 bases between. Germline V gives CDR1 LGHNA, CDR2 YSLEER. The length of the CDR3 is 13 residues. The CDR3, as DNA: TGCGCCAGCAGCCAAGATGTGGGCGTGGAGCAGTTCTTC. As protein: CASSQDVGVEQFF.

The chain couples TRBV7-9 to TRBJ2-3; possibly TRBD2 for D (5 bases). The CDR3 loop spans 16 amino acids. Trimming removed 5 bases from V and 5 bases from J, with 20 bases in between. The germline gives CDR1 SEHNR, CDR2 FQNEAQ (reference sequence). The CDR3 bases are TGTGCCAGCAGCCCTAGTGCAGGACTCCCCAGAGATACGCAGTATTTT. Amino acids: CASSPSAGLPRDTQYF.

This clone showed up just once. The rearrangement joins TRBV10-3 to TRBJ1-5; 8 nucleotides agree with TRBD1. The germline V gene has CDR1 ENHRY and CDR2 SYGVKD. The CDR3 is 13 amino acids. The V gene end was trimmed by 10 bases and the J gene end by 6 bases; junction bases not matched to a gene: 8. The CDR3 here is CASTDRGSQPQHF. The CDR3 DNA sequence: TGTGCCAGTACCGACAGGGGAAGTCAGCCCCAGCATTTT.

The chain has TRBV7-9 and TRBJ2-3; 10 positions agree with TRBD2. This CDR3 spans 14 amino acids. J was trimmed by 6 bases and V by 5 bases; bases with no gene match: 5. In germline, CDR1 is SEHNR, CDR2 FQNEAQ (reference sequence). The CDR3 DNA sequence: TGTGCCAGCAGCCCCGAAGCGGGAGGGGATACGCAGTATTTT. Translating gives CASSPEAGGDTQYF.

The rearrangement joins TRBV6-2 or TRBV6-3 to TRBJ1-2; D gene unclear. CDR1 is MNHEY and CDR2 is SVGEGT in the germline V gene. V shed 0 bases and J shed 7 bases, with 3 bases lying between them. The CDR3 extends over 11 amino acids. CDR3 in DNA: TGTGCCAGCAGTTACTCGGCTGGCTACACCTTC. This codes for CASSYSAGYTF.

The chain joins TRBV6-5 to TRBJ2-2, with 7 bases aligning to TRBD1. The J segment lost 12 bases and the V segment lost 6 bases, leaving 13 bases of the junction unmatched. This CDR3 has 14 amino acids. CDR1 is MNHEY and CDR2 is SVGAGI in the germline V gene. The CDR3 nucleotides are TGTGCCAGCAGATCACGACAGGGATCCGTGCAGCTGTTTTTT. It codes for CASRSRQGSVQLFF.

The rearrangement uses TRBV27 and TRBJ1-5; no definite D call. The CDR3 is 15 amino acids. Per germline, CDR1 MNHEY and CDR2 SMNVEV (reference sequence). V gave up 3 bases and J gave up 4 bases, with 13 bases separating them. The CDR3 reads CASSFRKLANQPQHF. CDR3 bases: TGTGCCAGCAGTTTTAGAAAATTAGCAAATCAGCCCCAGCATTTT.

V usage is TRBV7-2 and J usage is TRBJ2-3; 12 bases are shared with TRBD2. J gave up 5 bases and V 5 bases, and 2 bases lay outside the gene matches. Germline V CDR1 and CDR2: SGHTA, FQGNSA. The length of the CDR3 is 14 residues. The CDR3 sequence: CASSPTSGRDTQYF. The DNA of the CDR3 is TGTGCCAGCAGCCCGACTAGCGGGAGAGATACGCAGTATTTT.

There are many counts of this clone. V and J are TRBV9 and TRBJ1-5, with no clear D. The CDR3 is 12 residues long. The germline CDR1 and CDR2 sequences are SGDLS and YYNGEE. The V gene lost 2 bases and the J gene lost 2 bases, with 2 bases spanning the gap. The CDR3 is CASSVGNQPQHF. The CDR3 DNA reads TGTGCCAGCAGCGTCGGCAATCAGCCCCAGCATTTT. The full variable domain, its missing parts supplied by reference TRBV9 and TRBJ1-5, is DSGVTQTPKHLITATGQRVTLRCSPRSGDLSVYWYQQSLDQGLQFLIQYYNGEERAKGNILERFSAQQFPDLHSELNLSSLELGDSALYFCASSVGNQPQHFGDGTRLSIL.

This clone is a singleton in its sample. The chain employs TRBV3-1 (or the pseudogene TRBV3-2) and TRBJ2-7; 9 positions match TRBD2. Germline trimming cut 5 bases from V and 7 bases from J; bases unmatched to any gene: 9. Germline V gives CDR1 LGHDT, CDR2 YNNKEL (reference sequence). The length of the CDR3 is 14 residues. Here the CDR3 reads CASSDTSAGGEQYF. In DNA, the CDR3 is TGTGCCAGCAGCGATACATCGGCGGGGGGGGAGCAGTACTTC.

This sequence joins TRBV4-2 and TRBJ1-1, with D perhaps matching TRBD1 (6 bases). This CDR3 is built from 15 residues. The V end lost 3 bases, the J end lost 2 bases, and 13 bases lay between the germline ends. From germline, CDR1 is LGHNA and CDR2 YNFKEQ. The CDR3 DNA reads as TGTGCCAGCAGCCACACGGGGGGCCGTAACACTGAAGCTTTCTTT. It encodes CASSHTGGRNTEAFF.

The chain is built from TRBV11-2 and TRBJ2-7; TRBD1 matches at 10 bases. The V gene end was trimmed by 5 bases and the J gene end by 5 bases; junction bases not matched to a gene: 6. This CDR3 is built from 14 residues. In germline, CDR1 is SGHAT, CDR2 FQNNGV. As DNA, the CDR3 is TGTGCCAGCAGCCCCGGGGGACAGGGGAACGAGCAGTACTTC. This gives the protein CASSPGGQGNEQYF.

The chain combines TRBV2 with TRBJ2-1; 9 nucleotides align to TRBD2. Germline V CDR1 and CDR2: SNHLY, FYNNEI. Unmatched junction bases numbered 5, after V lost 8 bases and J lost 0 bases. The CDR3 loop spans 15 amino acids. The CDR3 nucleotides read TGTGCCAGCCGACTAGCGGACCGCTCCTACAATGAGCAGTTCTTC. Translation: CASRLADRSYNEQFF.